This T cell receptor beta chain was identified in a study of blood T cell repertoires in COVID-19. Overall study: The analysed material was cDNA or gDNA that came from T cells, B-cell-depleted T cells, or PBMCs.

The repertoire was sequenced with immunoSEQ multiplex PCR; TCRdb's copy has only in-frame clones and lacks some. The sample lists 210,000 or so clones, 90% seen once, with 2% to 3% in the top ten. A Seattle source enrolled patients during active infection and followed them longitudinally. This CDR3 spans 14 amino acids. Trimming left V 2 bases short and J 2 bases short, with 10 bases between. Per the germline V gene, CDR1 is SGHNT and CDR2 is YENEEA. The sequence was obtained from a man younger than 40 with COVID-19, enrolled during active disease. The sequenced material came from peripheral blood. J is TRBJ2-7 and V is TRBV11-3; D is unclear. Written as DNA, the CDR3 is TGTGCCAGCAGCTTATATGAGAAACCCTACGAGCAGTACTTC. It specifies CASSLYEKPYEQYF. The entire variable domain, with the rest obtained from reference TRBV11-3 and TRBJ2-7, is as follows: EAGVVQSPRYKIIEKKQPVAFWCNPISGHNTLYWYLQNLGQGPELLIRYENEEAVDDSQLPKDRFSAERLKGVDSTLKIQPAELGDSAVYLCASSLYEKPYEQYFGPGTRLTVT.